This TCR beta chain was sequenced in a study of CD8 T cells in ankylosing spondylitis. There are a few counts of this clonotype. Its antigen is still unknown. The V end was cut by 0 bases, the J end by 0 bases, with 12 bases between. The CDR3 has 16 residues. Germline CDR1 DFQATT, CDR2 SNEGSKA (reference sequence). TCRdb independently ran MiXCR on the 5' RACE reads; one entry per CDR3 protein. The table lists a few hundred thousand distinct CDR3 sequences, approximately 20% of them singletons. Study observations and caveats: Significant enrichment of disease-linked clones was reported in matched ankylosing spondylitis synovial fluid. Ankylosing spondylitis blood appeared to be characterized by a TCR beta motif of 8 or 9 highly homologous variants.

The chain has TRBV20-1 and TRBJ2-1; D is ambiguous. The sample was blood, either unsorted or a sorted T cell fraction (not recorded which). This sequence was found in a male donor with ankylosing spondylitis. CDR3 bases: TGCAGTGCTAGAGAGGCGCGCCGAAGCTCCTACAATGAGCAGTTCTTC. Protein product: CSAREARRSSYNEQFF.